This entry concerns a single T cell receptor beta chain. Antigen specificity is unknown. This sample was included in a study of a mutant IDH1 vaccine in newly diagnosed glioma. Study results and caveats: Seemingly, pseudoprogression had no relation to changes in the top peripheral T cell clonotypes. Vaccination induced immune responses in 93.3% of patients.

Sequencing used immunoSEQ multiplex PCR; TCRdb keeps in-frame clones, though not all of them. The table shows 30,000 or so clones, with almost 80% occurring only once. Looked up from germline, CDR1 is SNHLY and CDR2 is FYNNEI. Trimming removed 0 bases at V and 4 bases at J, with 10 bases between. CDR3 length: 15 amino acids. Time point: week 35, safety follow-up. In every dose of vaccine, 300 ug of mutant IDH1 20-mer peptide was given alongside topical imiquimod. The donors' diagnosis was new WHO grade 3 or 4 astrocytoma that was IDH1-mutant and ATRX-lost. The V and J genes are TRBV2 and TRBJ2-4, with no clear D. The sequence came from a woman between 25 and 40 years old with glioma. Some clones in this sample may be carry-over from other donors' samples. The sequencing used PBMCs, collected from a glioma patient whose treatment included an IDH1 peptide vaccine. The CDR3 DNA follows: TGTGCCAGCAGTGAAGCGCGGAGAGTTAAAAACATTCAGTACTTC. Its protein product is CASSEARRVKNIQYF.